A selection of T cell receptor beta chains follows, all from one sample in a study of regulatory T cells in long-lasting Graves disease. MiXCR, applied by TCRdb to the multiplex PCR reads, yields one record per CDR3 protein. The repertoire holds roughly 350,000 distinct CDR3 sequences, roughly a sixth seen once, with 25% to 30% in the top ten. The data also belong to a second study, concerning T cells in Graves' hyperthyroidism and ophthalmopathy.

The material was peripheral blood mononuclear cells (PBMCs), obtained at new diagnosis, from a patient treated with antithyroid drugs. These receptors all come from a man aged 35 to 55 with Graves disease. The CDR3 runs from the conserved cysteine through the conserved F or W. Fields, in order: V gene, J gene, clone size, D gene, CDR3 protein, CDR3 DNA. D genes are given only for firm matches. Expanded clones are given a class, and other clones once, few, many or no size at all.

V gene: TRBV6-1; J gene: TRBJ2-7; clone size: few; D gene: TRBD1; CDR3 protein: CASSIRTGSRFYEQYF; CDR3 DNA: TGTGCCAGCAGTATTCGGACAGGGTCTAGATTCTACGAGCAGTACTTC
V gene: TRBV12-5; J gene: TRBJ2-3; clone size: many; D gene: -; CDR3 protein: CASGFGSTDTQYF; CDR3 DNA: TGTGCTAGTGGTTTTGGTTCCACAGATACGCAGTATTTT
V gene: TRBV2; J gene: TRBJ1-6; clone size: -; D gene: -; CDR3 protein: CASHPGYVSPLHF; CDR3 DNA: TGTGCCAGCCACCCAGGATACGTTTCACCCCTCCACTTT
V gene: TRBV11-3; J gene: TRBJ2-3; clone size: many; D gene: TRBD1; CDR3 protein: CASSSSHPSTGVSTDTQYF; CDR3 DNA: TGTGCCAGCAGCTCATCCCACCCGAGTACAGGGGTTAGCACAGATACGCAGTATTTT
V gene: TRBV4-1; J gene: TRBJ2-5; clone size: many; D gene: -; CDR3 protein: CASSRALGGEGETQYF; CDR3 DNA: TGCGCCAGCAGCCGGGCCCTCGGTGGGGAAGGGGAGACCCAGTACTTC
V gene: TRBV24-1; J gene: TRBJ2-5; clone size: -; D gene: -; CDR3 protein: CATSDLTEITAQYF; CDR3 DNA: TGTGCCACCAGTGACCTGACGGAAATCACGGCCCAGTACTTC
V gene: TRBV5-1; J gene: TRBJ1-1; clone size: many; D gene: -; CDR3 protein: CASSGGGTEAFF; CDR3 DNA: TGCGCCAGCAGCGGCGGGGGTACTGAAGCTTTCTTT
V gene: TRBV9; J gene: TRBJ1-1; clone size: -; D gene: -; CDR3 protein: CASSLRLTVNTEAFF; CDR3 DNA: TGTGCCAGCAGCTTACGGCTGACGGTGAACACTGAAGCTTTCTTT
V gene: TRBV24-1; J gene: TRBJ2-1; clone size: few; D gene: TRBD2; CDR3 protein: CATSDLREGDGREQFF; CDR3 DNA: TGTGCCACCAGTGATTTGCGGGAGGGGGATGGACGCGAGCAGTTCTTC
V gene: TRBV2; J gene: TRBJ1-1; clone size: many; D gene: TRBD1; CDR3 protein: CASSRGQGDTEAFF; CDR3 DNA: TGTGCCAGCAGTCGGGGACAGGGGGACACTGAAGCTTTCTTT
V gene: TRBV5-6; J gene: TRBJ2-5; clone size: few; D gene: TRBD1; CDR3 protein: CASSLTGAVGETQYF; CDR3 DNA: TGTGCCAGCAGCTTGACAGGGGCGGTTGGGGAGACCCAGTACTTC
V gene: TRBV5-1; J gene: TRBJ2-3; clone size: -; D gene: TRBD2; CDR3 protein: CASSLLAAGDPLDTQYF; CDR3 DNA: TGCGCCAGCAGCTTGCTCGCAGCGGGGGATCCTTTGGATACGCAGTATTTT
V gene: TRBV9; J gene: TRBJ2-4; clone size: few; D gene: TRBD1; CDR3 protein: CASSSSGTGDQYF; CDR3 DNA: TGTGCCAGCAGCTCATCCGGGACAGGGGATCAGTACTTC
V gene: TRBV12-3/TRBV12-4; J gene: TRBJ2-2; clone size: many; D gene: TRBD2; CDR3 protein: CAEGGSGTNTGELFF; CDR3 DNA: TGTGCCGAGGGGGGTAGCGGGACGAACACCGGGGAGCTGTTTTTT
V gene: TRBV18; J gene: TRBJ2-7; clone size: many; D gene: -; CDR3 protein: CASSPPGTGGEQYF; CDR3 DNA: TGTGCCAGCTCACCACCCGGGACCGGAGGCGAGCAGTACTTC
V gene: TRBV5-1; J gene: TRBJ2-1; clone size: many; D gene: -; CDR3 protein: CASSHGGGQTLNEQFF; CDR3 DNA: TGCGCCAGCAGCCACGGTGGGGGGCAAACCCTCAATGAGCAGTTCTTC
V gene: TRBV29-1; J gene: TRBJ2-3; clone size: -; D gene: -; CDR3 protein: CSVGERDTQYF; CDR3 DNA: TGCAGCGTTGGGGAGCGGGATACGCAGTATTTT
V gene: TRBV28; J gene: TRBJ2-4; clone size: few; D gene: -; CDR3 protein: CASSLVGLAKNIQYF; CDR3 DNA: TGTGCCAGCAGTTTGGTTGGTCTAGCCAAAAACATTCAGTACTTC
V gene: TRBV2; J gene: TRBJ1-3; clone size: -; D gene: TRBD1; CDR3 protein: CASSEGRGPGNTIYF; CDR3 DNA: TGTGCCAGCAGTGAGGGCAGGGGGCCCGGAAACACCATATATTTT
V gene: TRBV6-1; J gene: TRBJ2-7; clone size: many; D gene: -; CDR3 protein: CASSEARQTARSYEQYF; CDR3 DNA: TGTGCCAGCAGTGAAGCCCGCCAGACAGCGCGCTCCTACGAGCAGTACTTC
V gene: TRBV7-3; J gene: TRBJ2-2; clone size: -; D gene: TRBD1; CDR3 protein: CASSLNRGNTGELFF; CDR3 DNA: TGTGCCAGCAGCTTAAACAGGGGGAACACCGGGGAGCTGTTTTTT
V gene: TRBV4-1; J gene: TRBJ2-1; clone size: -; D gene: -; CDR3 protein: CASSQANLGGGAYNEQFF; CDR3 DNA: TGCGCCAGCAGCCAAGCTAACCTTGGAGGGGGGGCGTACAATGAGCAGTTCTTC
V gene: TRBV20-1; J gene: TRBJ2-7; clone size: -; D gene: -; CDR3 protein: CSASQGGGSYEQYF; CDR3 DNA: TGCAGTGCTAGCCAGGGAGGTGGTTCCTACGAGCAGTACTTC
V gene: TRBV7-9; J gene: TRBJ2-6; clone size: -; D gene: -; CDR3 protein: CASSSPLRGSGANVLTF; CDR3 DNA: TGTGCCAGCAGCTCCCCCCTGCGAGGGTCTGGGGCCAACGTCCTGACTTTC
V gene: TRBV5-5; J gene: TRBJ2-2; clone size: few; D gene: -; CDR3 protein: CASSNRVDTGELFF; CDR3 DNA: TGTGCCAGCAGCAACAGGGTGGACACCGGGGAGCTGTTTTTT
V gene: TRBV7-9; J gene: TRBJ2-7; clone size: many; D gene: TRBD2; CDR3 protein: CASHSGTSGKQYF; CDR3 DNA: TGTGCCAGTCATTCCGGGACTAGCGGGAAGCAGTACTTC
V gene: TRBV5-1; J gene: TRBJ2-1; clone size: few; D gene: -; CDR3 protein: CASSLVPRDNEQFF; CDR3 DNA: TGCGCCAGCAGCTTGGTTCCCAGAGACAATGAGCAGTTCTTC
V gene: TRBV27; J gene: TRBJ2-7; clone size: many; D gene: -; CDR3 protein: CASSRQESSYEQYF; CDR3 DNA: TGTGCCAGCAGCCGACAGGAAAGCTCCTACGAGCAGTACTTC
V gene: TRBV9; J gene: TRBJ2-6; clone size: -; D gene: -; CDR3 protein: CASSVSPGSGANVLTF; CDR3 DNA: TGTGCCAGCAGCGTCTCACCGGGGTCTGGGGCCAACGTCCTGACTTTC
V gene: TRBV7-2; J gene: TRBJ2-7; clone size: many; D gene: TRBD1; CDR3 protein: CASSQLWGQGAYEQYF; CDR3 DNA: TGTGCCAGCAGTCAACTCTGGGGACAGGGAGCCTACGAGCAGTACTTC
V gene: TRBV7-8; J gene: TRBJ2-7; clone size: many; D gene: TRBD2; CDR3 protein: CASSLASGGQSSYEQYF; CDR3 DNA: TGTGCCAGCAGCTTAGCTAGCGGGGGGCAAAGCTCCTACGAGCAGTACTTC
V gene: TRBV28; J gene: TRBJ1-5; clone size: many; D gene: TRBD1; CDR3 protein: CASRQRTGGYQPQHF; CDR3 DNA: TGTGCCAGCAGACAACGGACAGGGGGATATCAGCCCCAGCATTTT
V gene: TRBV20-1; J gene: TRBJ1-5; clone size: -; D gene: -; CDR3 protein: CSARPGPEQPQHF; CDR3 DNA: TGCAGTGCTAGACCGGGCCCTGAACAGCCCCAGCATTTT
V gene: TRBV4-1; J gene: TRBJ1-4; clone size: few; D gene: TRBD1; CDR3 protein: CASSQEPNRGLEKLFF; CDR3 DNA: TGCGCCAGCAGCCAAGAACCAAACAGGGGGCTTGAAAAACTGTTTTTT
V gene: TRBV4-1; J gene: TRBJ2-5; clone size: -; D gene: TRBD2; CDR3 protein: CASSQVPAGGLEETQYF; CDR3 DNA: TGCGCCAGCAGCCAAGTTCCCGCGGGGGGGCTCGAAGAGACCCAGTACTTC
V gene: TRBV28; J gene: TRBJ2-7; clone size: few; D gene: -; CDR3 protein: CASSSSGQTSYEQYF; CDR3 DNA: TGTGCCAGCAGTTCGAGCGGGCAAACCTCCTACGAGCAGTACTTC
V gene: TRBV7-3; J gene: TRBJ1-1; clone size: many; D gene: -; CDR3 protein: CASSLTAYNTEAFF; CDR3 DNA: TGTGCCAGCAGCTTGACGGCGTATAACACTGAAGCTTTCTTT
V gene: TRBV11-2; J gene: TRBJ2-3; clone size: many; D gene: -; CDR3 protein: CASGNRGRETTDTQYF; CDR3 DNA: TGTGCCAGCGGTAATAGGGGCAGGGAAACCACAGATACGCAGTATTTT
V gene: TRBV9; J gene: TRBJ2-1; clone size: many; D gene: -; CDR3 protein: CASSVAGGYYNEQFF; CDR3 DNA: TGTGCCAGCAGCGTAGCCGGAGGGTACTACAATGAGCAGTTCTTC
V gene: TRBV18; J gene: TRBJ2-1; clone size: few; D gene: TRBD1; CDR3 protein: CASSPYRDSLYNEQFF; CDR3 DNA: TGTGCCAGCTCACCATACCGGGACAGCCTCTACAATGAGCAGTTCTTC
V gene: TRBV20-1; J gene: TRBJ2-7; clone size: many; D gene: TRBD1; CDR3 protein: CSAITGTGSYEQYF; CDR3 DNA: TGCAGTGCAATAACCGGGACAGGGTCCTACGAGCAGTACTTC
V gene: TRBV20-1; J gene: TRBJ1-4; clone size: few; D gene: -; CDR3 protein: CSARGPGWGKLFF; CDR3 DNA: TGCAGTGCTAGGGGACCGGGGTGGGGAAAACTGTTTTTT
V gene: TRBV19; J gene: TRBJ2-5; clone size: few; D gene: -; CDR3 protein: CASSRERAETQYF; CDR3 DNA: TGTGCCAGTAGTAGAGAACGAGCGGAGACCCAGTACTTC
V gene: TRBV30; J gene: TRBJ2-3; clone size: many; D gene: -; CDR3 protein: CAWSVAAGITDTQYF; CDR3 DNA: TGTGCCTGGAGTGTTGCGGCGGGGATCACAGATACGCAGTATTTT
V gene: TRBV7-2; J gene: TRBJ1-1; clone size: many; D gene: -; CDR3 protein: CASSLLDPAFF; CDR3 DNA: TGTGCCAGCAGCTTACTGGACCCAGCTTTCTTT